This T cell receptor beta chain was sequenced during a study of blood T cell repertoires in COVID-19. The germline CDR1 and CDR2 sequences are MNHNS and SASEGT. There are 16 residues in the CDR3. Trimming cost V 3 bases and J 2 bases, with 14 bases left between them. TCRdb keeps only in-frame clones here, not all; method: immunoSEQ multiplex PCR. In the table there are roughly 290,000 clones, roughly 80% of which are singletons. The chain employs TRBV6-1 and TRBJ1-5; no reliable D call. Material: peripheral blood. The sequence was collected from a person between 65 and 79 years old with COVID-19, enrolled during active disease. CDR3 in DNA: TGTGCCAGCAGTGAGGGCCCGGACTGGGGCAATCAGCCCCAGCATTTT. Protein sequence: CASSEGPDWGNQPQHF.